A single sample gave rise to the 3 T cell receptor beta chains below, sequenced in a study of human T cells and chemical hapten exposure. TCRdb reanalysed the RACE reads using MiXCR and keeps one entry per CDR3 protein. The table has about 260,000 distinct CDR3 sequences, more than 6.5% seen once; the top ten hold approximately 2.3%. Time point defined: pre-sensitization, week 0. Treatment specified: therapeutic diphenylcyclopropenone sensitization with weekly scalp DPC. Sequencing used whole blood, obtained in connection with sensitization to the hapten diphenylcyclopropenone (DPC). The source is a woman aged 40 to 50 with alopecia areata. Some clones in this sample may be carry-over from other donors' samples.

This clonotype was seen a few times. This chain uses TRBV7-2 with TRBJ2-7, with 8 bases matching TRBD1. Germline CDR1 and CDR2: SGHTA and FQGNSA. The CDR3 is made up of 15 amino acids. The J segment lost 3 bases and the V segment lost 6 bases, leaving 10 bases of the junction unmatched. DNA for the CDR3: TGTGCCAGCAGTCCCCCGAACAGGGGGTACTACGAGCAGTACTTC. This encodes CASSPPNRGYYEQYF.

This clonotype has at least ten counts. V usage is TRBV7-2 and J usage is TRBJ1-4, with D maybe TRBD1 (6 bases). Germline values: CDR1 SGHTA, CDR2 FQGNSA. The ends were cut back, 0 bases at V and 5 bases at J, with 13 bases in the middle. The CDR3 contains 16 residues. CDR3 in amino acids: CASSLARTDLNEKLFF. The CDR3 nucleotides read TGTGCCAGCAGCTTAGCGCGGACAGATTTAAATGAAAAACTGTTTTTT.

A few counts support this clonotype. The rearrangement uses TRBV10-3 and TRBJ2-2; tentatively, D is TRBD2 (5 bases). The germline V and J ends were trimmed by 0 bases and 6 bases, with 11 bases remaining between them. This CDR3 is built from 15 residues. Germline CDR1 ENHRY, CDR2 SYGVKD. As DNA, the CDR3 is TGTGCCATCAGTGAGTCTAATAGCGAGGCCGGGGAGCTGTTTTTT. This translates into CAISESNSEAGELFF.